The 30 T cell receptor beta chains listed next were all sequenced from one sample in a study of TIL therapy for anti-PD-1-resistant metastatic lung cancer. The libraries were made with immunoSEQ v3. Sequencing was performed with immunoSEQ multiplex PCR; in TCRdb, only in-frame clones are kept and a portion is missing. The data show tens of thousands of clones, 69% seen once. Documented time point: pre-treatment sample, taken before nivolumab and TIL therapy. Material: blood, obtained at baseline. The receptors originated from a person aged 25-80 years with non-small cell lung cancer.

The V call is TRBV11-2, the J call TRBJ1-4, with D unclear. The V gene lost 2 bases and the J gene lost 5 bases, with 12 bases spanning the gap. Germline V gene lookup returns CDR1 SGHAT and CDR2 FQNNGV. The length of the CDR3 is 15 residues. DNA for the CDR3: TGTGCCAGCAGCTTACGGGCAGGCGGGAATGAAAAACTGTTTTTT. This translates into CASSLRAGGNEKLFF.

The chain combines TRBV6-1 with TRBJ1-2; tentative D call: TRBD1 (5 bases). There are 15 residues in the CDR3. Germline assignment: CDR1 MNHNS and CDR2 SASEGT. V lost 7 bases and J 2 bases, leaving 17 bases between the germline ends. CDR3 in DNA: TGTGCCAGCAAGAGGGCACAGGACCCCAACTATGGCTACACCTTC. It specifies CASKRAQDPNYGYTF.

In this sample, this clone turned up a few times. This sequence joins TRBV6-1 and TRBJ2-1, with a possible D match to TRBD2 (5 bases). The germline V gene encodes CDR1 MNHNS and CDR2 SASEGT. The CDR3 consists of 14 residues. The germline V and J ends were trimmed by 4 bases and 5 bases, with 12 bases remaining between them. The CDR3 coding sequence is TGTGCCAGCAGTGCTCTTCAGGAGGACAATGAGCAGTTCTTC. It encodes CASSALQEDNEQFF.

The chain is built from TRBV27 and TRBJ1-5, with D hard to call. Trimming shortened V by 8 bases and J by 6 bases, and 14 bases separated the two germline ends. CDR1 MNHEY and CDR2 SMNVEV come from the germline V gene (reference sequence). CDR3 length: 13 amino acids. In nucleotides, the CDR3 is TGTGCCAGCTCCCCTCTGGCGGGTCAGCCCCAGCATTTT. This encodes CASSPLAGQPQHF.

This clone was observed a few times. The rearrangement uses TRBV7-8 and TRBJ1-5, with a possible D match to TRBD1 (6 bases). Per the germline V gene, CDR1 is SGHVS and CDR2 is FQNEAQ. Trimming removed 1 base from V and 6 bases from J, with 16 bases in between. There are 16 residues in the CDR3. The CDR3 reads CASSLGPTRGAQPQHF. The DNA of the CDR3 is TGTGCCAGCAGCTTAGGACCCACCCGGGGGGCTCAGCCCCAGCATTTT.

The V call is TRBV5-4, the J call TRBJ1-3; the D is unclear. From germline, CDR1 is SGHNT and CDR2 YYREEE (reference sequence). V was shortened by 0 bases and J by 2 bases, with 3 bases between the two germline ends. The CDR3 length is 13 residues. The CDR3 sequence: CASSLEAGNTIYF. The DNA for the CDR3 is TGTGCCAGCAGCTTGGAAGCTGGAAACACCATATATTTT.

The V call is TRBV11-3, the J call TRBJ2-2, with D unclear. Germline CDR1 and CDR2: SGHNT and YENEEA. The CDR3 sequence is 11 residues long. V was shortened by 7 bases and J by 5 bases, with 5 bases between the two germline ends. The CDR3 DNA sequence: TGTGCCAGCACCCTAACCGGGGAGCTGTTTTTT. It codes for CASTLTGELFF.

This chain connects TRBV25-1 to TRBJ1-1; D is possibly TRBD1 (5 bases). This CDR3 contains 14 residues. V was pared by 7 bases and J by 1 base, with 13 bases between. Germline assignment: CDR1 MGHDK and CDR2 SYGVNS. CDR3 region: CASKMAGGNTEAFF. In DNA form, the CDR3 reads TGTGCCAGCAAGATGGCCGGGGGGAACACTGAAGCTTTCTTT.

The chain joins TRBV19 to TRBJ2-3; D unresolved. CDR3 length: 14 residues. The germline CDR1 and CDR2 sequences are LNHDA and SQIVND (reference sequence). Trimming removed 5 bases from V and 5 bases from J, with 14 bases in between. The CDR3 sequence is CASSYWGRQDTQYF. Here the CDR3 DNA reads TGTGCCAGTAGTTATTGGGGTCGTCAAGATACGCAGTATTTT.

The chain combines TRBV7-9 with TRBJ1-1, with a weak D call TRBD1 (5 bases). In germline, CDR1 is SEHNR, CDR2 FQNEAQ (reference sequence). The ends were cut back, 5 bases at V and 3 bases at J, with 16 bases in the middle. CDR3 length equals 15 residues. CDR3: CASSPSGVSDTEAFF. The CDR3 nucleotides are TGTGCCAGCAGCCCCTCGGGGGTTTCGGACACTGAAGCTTTCTTT.

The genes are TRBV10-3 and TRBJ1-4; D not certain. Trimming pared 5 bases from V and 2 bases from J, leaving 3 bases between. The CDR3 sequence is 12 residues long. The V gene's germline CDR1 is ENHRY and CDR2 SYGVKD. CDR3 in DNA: TGTGCCATCAGTAATACTAATGAAAAACTGTTTTTT. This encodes CAISNTNEKLFF.

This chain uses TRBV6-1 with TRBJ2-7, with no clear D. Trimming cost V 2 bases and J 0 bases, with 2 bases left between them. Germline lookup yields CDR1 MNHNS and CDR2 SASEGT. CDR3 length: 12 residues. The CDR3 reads CASSETSYEQYF. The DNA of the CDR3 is TGTGCCAGCAGTGAAACCTCCTACGAGCAGTACTTC.

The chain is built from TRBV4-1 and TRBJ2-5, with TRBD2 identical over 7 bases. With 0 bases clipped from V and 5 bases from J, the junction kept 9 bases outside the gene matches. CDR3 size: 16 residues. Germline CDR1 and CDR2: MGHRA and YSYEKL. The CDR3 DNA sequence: TGCGCCAGCAGCCAAGAAGGAAAGGGAGGGGAGGAGACCCAGTACTTC. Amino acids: CASSQEGKGGEETQYF.

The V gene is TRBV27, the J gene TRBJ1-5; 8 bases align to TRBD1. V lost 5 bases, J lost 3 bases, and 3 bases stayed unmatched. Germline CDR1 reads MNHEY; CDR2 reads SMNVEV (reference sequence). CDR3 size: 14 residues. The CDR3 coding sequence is TGTGCCAGCAGTGCGGACAGGGACAATCAGCCCCAGCATTTT. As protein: CASSADRDNQPQHF.

The DNA of the CDR3 is TGTGCCAGCAGCTTAGTGGGGCAGCCCCAGCATTTT. Amino acids: CASSLVGQPQHF. The chain has TRBV7-8 and TRBJ1-5; D is ambiguous. V lost 1 base to trimming and J lost 7 bases, with 5 bases between them. Germline values: CDR1 SGHVS, CDR2 FQNEAQ. The CDR3 runs to 12 residues.

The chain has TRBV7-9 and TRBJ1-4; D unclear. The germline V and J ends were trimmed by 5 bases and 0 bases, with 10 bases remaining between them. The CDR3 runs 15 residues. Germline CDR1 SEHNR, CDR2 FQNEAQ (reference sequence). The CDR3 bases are TGTGCCAGCAGCCCCAACACTGCAACTAATGAAAAACTGTTTTTT. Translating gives CASSPNTATNEKLFF.

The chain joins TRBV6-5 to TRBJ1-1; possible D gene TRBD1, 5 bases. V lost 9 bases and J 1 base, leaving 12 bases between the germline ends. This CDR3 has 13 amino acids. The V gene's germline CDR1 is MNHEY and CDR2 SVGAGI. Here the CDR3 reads CASSQGENTEAFF. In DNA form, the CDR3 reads TGTGCCAGTAGCCAGGGAGAGAACACTGAAGCTTTCTTT.

As DNA, the CDR3 is TGTGCCAGCAGCTTGGGCCAGGCAGATACGCAGTATTTT. This codes for CASSLGQADTQYF. V is TRBV5-6 and J is TRBJ2-3, with D uncertain. From germline, CDR1 is SGHDT and CDR2 YYEEEE. The ends were cut back, 0 bases at V and 4 bases at J, with 6 bases in the middle. CDR3 size: 13 residues.

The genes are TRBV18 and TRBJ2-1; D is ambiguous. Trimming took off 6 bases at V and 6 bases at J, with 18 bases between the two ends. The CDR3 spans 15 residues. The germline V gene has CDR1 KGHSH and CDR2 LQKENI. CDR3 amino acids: CASSLRAEPGNEQFF. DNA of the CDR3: TGTGCCAGCTCTTTAAGGGCAGAGCCAGGCAATGAGCAGTTCTTC.

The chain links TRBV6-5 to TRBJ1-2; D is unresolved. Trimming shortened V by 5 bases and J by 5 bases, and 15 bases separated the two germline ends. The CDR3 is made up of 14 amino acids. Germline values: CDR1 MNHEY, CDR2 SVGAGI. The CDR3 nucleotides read TGTGCCAGCAGTGCACTTGCGACCGGGTATGGCTACACCTTC. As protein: CASSALATGYGYTF.

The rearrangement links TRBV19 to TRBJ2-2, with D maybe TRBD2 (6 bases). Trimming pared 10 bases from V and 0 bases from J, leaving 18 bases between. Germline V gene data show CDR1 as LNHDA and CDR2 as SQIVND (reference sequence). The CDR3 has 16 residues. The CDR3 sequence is CATSQGAGTNTGELFF. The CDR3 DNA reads TGTGCCACCTCCCAAGGGGCGGGGACGAACACCGGGGAGCTGTTTTTT.

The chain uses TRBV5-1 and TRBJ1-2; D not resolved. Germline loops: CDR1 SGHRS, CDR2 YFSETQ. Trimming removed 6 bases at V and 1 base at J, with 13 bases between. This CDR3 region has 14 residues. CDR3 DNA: TGCGCCAGCACCCCCGACCCACTTAACTATGGCTACACCTTC. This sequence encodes CASTPDPLNYGYTF.

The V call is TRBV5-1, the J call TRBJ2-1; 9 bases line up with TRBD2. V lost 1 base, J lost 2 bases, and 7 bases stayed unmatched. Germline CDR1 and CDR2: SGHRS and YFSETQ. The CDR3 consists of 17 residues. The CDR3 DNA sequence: TGCGCCAGCAGCTTGAGGGCTAGCGGGACCGCCTACAATGAGCAGTTCTTC. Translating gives CASSLRASGTAYNEQFF.

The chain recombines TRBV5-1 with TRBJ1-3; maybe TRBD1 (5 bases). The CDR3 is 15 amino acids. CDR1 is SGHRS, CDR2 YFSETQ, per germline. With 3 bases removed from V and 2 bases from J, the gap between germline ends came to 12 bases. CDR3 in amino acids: CASSWVGEPGNTIYF. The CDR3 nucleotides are TGCGCCAGCAGCTGGGTAGGGGAACCTGGAAACACCATATATTTT.

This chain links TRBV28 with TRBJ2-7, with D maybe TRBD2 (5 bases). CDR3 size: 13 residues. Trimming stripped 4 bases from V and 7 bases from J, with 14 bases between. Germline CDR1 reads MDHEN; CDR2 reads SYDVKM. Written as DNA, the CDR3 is TGTGCCAGCAGTTCCGCCGACCGGGGAGAGCAGTACTTC. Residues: CASSSADRGEQYF.

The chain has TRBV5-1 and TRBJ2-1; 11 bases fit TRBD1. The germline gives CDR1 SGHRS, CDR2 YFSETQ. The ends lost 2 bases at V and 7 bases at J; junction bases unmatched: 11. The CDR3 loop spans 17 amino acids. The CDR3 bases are TGCGCCAGCAGCTTTGGTTGGACAGGGGGCCGGTGGAATGAGCAGTTCTTC. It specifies CASSFGWTGGRWNEQFF.

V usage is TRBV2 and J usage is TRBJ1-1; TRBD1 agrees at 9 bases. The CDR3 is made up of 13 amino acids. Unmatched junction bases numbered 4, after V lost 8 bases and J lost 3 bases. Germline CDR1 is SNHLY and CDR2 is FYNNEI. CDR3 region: CASLDRGYTEAFF. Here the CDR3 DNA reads TGTGCCAGCTTAGACAGGGGGTACACTGAAGCTTTCTTT.

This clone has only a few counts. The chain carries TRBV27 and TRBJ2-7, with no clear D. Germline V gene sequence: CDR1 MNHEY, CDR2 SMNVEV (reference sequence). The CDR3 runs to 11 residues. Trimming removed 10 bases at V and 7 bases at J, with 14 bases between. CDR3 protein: CATFGWWEQYF. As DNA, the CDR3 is TGTGCCACTTTCGGATGGTGGGAGCAGTACTTC.

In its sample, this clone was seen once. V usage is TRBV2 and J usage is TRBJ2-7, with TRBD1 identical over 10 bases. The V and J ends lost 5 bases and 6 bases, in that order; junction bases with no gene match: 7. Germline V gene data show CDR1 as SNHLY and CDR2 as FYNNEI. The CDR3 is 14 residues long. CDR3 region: CASSTTGGASEQYF. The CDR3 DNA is TGTGCCAGCAGTACGACAGGGGGCGCGTCCGAGCAGTACTTC.

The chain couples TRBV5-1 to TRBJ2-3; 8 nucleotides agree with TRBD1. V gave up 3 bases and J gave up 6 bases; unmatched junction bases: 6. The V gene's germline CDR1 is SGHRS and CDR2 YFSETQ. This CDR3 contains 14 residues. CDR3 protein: CASSYGQGEDTQYF. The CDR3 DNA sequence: TGCGCCAGCAGCTATGGACAGGGAGAGGATACGCAGTATTTT.